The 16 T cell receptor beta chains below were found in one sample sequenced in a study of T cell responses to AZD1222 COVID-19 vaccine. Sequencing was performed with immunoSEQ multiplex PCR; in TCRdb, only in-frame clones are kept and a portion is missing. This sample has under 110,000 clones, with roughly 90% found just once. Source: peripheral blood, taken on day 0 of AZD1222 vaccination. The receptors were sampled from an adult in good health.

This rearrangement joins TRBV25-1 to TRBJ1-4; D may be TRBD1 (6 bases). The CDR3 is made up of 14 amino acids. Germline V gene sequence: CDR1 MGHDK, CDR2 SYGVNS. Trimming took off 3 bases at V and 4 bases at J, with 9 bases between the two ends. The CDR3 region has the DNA TGTGCCAGCAGTGATATAGGGGGTAATGAAAAACTGTTTTTT. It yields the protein CASSDIGGNEKLFF.

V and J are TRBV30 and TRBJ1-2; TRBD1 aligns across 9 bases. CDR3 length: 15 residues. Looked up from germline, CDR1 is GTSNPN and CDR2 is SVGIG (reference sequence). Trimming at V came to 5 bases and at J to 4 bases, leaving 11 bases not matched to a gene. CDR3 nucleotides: TGTGCCTGGGACCCGGGACAGGGAATTTCCTATGGCTACACCTTC. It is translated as CAWDPGQGISYGYTF.

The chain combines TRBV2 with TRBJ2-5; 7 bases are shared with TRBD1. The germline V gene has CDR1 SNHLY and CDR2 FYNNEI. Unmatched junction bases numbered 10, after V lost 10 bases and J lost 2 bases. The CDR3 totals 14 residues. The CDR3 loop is CATHADRSQETQYF. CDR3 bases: TGTGCCACCCACGCGGACAGGTCTCAAGAGACCCAGTACTTC.

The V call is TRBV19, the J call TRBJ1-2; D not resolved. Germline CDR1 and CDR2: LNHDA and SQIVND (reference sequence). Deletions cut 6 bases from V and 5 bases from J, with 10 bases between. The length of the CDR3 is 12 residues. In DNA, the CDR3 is TGTGCCAGTAGGAGGGAGCGGTATGGCTACACCTTC. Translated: CASRRERYGYTF.

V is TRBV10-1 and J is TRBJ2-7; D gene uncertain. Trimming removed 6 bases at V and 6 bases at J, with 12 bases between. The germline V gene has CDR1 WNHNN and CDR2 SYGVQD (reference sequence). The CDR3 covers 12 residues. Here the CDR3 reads CASRSRIGEQYF. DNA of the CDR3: TGCGCCAGCAGAAGTCGGATAGGCGAGCAGTACTTC.

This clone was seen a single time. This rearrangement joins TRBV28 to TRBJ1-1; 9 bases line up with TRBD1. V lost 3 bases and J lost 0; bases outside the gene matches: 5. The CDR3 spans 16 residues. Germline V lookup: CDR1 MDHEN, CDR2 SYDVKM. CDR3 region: CASSFLGQGLNTEAFF. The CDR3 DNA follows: TGTGCCAGCAGTTTTTTGGGACAGGGATTGAACACTGAAGCTTTCTTT.

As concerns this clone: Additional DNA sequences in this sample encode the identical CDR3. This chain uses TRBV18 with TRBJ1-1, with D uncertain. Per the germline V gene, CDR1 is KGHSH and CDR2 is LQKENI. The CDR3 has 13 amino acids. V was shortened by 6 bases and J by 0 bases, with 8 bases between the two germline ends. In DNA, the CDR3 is TGTGCCAGCTCCCCTGGGCTGAACACTGAAGCTTTCTTT. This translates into CASSPGLNTEAFF.

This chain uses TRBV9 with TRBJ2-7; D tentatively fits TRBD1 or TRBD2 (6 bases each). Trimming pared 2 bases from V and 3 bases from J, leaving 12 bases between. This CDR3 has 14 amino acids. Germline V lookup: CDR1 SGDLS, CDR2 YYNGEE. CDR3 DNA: TGTGCCAGCAGCGTGGGGGGCGGATTCTACGAGCAGTACTTC. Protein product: CASSVGGGFYEQYF.

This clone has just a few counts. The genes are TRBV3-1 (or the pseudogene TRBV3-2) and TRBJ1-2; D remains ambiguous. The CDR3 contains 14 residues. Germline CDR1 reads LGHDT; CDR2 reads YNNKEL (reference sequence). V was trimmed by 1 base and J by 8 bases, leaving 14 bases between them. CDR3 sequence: CASSQGAQLWGYTF. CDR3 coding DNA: TGTGCCAGCAGCCAAGGCGCCCAATTATGGGGCTACACCTTC.

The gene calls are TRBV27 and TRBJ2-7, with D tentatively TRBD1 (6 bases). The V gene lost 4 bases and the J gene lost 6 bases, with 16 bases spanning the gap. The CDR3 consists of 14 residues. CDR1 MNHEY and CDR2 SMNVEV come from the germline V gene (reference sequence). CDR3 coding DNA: TGTGCCAGCAGTTGGGGGACACCCTATGTCGAGCAGTACTTC. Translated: CASSWGTPYVEQYF.

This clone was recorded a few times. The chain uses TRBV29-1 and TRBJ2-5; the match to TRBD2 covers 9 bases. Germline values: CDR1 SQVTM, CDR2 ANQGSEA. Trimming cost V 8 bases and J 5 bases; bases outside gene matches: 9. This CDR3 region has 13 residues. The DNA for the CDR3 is TGCAGCACTGGACTAGCGAGGTTGGAGACCCAGTACTTC. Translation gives CSTGLARLETQYF. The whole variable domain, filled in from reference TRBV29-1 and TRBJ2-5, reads SAVISQKPSRDICQRGTSLTIQCQVDSQVTMMFWYRQQPGQSLTLIATANQGSEATYESGFVIDKFPISRPNLTFSTLTVSNMSPEDSSIYLCSTGLARLETQYFGPGTRLLVL.

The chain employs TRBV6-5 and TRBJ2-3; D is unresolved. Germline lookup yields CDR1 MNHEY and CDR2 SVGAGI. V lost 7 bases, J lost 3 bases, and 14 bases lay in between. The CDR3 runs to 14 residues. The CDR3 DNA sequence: TGTGCCAGCACCGAGAATCTCCGGACAGATACGCAGTATTTT. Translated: CASTENLRTDTQYF.

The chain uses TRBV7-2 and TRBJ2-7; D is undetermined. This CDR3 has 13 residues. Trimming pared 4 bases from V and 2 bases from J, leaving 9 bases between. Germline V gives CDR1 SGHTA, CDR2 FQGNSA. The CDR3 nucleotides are TGTGCCAGCAGCTACGGACGGGCCTACGAGCAGTACTTC. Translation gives CASSYGRAYEQYF.

The chain's CDR3 is CATSIRTGPGELFF. The CDR3 region has the DNA TGTGCCACCAGCATCAGGACCGGCCCCGGGGAGCTGTTTTTT. The chain uses TRBV15 and TRBJ2-2; D gene unclear. V dropped 4 bases and J dropped 6 bases, with 12 bases sitting between them. CDR1 LNHNV and CDR2 YYDKDF come from the germline V gene (reference sequence). The CDR3 loop spans 14 amino acids.

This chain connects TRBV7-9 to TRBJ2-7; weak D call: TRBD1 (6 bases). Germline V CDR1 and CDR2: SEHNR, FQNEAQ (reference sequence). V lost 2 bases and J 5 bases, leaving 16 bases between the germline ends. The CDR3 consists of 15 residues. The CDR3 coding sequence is TGTGCCAGCAGCTTATCGGGAACAGGGTCCCACGAGCAGTACTTC. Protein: CASSLSGTGSHEQYF.

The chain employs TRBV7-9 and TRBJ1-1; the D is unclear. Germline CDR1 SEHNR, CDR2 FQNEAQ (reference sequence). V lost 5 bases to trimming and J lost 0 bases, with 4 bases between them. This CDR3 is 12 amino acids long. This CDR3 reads CASSPMNTEAFF. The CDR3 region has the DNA TGTGCCAGCAGCCCTATGAACACTGAAGCTTTCTTT.